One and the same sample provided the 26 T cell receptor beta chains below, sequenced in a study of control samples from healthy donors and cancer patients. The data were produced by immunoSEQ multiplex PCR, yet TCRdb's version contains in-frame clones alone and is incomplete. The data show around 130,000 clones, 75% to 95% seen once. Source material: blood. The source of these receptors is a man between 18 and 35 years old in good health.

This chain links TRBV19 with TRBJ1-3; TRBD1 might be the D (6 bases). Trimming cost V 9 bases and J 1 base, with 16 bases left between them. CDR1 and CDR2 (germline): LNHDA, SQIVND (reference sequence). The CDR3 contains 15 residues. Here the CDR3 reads CASPLGAKSGNTIYF. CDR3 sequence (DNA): TGTGCCAGCCCGCTGGGGGCTAAATCTGGAAACACCATATATTTT. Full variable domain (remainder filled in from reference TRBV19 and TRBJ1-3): DGGITQSPKYLFRKEGQNVTLSCEQNLNHDAMYWYRQDPGQGLRLIYYSQIVNDFQKGDIAEGYSVSREKKESFPLTVTSAQKNPTAFYLCASPLGAKSGNTIYFGEGSWLTVV.

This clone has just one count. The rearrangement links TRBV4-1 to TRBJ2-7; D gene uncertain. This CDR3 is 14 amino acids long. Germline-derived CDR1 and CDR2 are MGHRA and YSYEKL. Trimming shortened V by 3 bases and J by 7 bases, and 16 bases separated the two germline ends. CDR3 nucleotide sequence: TGCGCCAGCAGCCAGAATCAGGTGTCAGAGGAGCAGTACTTC. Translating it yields CASSQNQVSEEQYF.

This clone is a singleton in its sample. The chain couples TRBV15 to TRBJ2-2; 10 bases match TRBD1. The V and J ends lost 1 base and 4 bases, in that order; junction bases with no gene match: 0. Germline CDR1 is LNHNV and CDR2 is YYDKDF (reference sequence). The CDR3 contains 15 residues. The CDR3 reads CATSRGTGGTGELFF. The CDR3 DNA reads TGTGCCACCAGCAGAGGGACAGGGGGCACCGGGGAGCTGTTTTTT.

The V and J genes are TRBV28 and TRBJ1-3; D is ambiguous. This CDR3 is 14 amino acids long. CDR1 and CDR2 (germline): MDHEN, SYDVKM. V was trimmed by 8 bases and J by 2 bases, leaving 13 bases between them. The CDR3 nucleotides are TGTGCCAGCTTCAGTCCCCCCGCTGGAAACACCATATATTTT. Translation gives CASFSPPAGNTIYF.

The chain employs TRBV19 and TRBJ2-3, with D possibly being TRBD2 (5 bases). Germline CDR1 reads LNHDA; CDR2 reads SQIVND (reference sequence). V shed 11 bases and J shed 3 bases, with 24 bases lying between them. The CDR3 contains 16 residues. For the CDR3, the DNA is TGTGCCGCGGGCCAACGGGTCGGAGCTGGGACAGATACGCAGTATTTT. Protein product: CAAGQRVGAGTDTQYF. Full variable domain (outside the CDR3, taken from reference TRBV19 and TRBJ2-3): DGGITQSPKYLFRKEGQNVTLSCEQNLNHDAMYWYRQDPGQGLRLIYYSQIVNDFQKGDIAEGYSVSREKKESFPLTVTSAQKNPTAFYLCAAGQRVGAGTDTQYFGPGTRLTVL.

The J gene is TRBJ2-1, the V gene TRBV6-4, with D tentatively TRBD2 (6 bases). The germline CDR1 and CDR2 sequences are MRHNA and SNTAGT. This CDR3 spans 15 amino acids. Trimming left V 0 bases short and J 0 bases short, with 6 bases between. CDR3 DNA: TGTGCCAGCAGTGACTCAGCGGGCTCCTACAATGAGCAGTTCTTC. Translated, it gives CASSDSAGSYNEQFF.

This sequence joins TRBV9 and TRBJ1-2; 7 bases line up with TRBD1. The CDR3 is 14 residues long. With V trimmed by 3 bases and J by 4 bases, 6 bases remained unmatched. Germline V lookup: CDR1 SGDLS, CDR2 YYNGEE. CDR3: CASSARQGSYGYTF. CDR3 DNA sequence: TGTGCCAGCAGCGCGAGACAGGGAAGCTATGGCTACACCTTC.

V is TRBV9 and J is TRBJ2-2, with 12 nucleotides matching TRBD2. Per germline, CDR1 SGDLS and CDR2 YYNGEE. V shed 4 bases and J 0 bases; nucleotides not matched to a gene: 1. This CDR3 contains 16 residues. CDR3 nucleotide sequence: TGTGCCAGCAGCCGGACTAGCGGGACGAACACCGGGGAGCTGTTTTTT. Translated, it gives CASSRTSGTNTGELFF. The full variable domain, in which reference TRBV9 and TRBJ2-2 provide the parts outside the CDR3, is DSGVTQTPKHLITATGQRVTLRCSPRSGDLSVYWYQQSLDQGLQFLIQYYNGEERAKGNILERFSAQQFPDLHSELNLSSLELGDSALYFCASSRTSGTNTGELFFGEGSRLTVL.

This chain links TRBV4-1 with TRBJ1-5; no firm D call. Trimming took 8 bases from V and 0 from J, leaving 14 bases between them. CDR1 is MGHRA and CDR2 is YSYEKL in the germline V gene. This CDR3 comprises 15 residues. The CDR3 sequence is CASGPLGLSNQPQHF. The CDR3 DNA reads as TGCGCCAGCGGGCCCTTAGGACTTAGCAATCAGCCCCAGCATTTT.

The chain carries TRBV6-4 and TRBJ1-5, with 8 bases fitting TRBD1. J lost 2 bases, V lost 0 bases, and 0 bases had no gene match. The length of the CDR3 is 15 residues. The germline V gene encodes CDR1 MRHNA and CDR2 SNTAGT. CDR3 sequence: CASSDSTGGNQPQHF. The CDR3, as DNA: TGTGCCAGCAGTGACTCGACAGGGGGCAATCAGCCCCAGCATTTT.

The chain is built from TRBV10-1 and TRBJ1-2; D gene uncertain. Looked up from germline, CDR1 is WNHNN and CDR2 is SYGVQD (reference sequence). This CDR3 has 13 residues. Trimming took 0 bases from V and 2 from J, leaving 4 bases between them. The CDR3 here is CASSESGNYGYTF. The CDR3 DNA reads TGCGCCAGCAGTGAGTCCGGAAACTATGGCTACACCTTC.

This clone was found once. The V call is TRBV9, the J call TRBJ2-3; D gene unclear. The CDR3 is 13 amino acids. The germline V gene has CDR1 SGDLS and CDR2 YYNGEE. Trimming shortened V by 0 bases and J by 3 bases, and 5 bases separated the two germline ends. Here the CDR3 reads CASSVARTDTQYF. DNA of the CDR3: TGTGCCAGCAGCGTAGCCAGGACAGATACGCAGTATTTT.

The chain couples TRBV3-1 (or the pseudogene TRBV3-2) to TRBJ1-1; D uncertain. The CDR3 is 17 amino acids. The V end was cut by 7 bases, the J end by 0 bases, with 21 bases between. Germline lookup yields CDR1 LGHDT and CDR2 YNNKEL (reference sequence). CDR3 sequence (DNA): TGTGCCAGCATCTTATCGAATTCTTGGGGTATGAACACTGAAGCTTTCTTT. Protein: CASILSNSWGMNTEAFF.

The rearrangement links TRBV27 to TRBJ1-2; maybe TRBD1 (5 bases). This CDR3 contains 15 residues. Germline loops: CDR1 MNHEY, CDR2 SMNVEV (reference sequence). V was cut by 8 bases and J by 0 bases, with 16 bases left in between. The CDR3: CASQAQGFSNYGYTF. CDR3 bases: TGTGCCAGCCAAGCTCAGGGTTTTTCTAACTATGGCTACACCTTC.

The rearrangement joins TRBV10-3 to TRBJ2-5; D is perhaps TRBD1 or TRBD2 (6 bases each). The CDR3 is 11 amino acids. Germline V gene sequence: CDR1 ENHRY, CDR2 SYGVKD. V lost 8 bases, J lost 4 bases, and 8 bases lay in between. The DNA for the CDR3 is TGTGCCATCGGAGGGGGAGAGACCCAGTACTTC. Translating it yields CAIGGGETQYF.

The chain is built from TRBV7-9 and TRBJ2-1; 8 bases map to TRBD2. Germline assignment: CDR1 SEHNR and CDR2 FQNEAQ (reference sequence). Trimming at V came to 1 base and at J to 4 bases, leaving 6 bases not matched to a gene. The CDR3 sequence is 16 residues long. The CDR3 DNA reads TGTGCCAGCAGCTTAGTGGGCGGGAGGCGGTACAATGAGCAGTTCTTC. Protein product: CASSLVGGRRYNEQFF.

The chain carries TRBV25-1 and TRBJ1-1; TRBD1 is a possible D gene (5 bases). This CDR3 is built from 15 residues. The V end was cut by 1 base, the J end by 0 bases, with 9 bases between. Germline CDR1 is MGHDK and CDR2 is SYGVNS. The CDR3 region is CASSEFMGLNTEAFF. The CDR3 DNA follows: TGTGCCAGCAGTGAATTCATGGGGCTGAACACTGAAGCTTTCTTT.

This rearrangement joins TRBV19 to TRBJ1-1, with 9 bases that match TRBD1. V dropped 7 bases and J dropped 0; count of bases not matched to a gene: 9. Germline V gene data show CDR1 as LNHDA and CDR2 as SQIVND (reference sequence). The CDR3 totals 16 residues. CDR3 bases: TGTGCCAGTAAATTATTCGGACAGGGGATGAACACTGAAGCTTTCTTT. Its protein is CASKLFGQGMNTEAFF.

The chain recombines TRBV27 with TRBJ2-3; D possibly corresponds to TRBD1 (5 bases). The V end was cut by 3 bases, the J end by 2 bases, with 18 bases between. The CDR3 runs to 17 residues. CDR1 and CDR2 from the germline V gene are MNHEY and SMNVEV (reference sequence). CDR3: CASSFTRTYSNTDTQYF. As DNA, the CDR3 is TGTGCCAGCAGTTTCACACGGACATATTCAAACACAGATACGCAGTATTTT.

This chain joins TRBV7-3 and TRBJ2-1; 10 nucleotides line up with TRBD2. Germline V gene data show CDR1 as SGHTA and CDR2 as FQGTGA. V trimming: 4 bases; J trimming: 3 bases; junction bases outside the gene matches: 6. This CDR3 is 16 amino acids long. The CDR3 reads CASSSETSGLYNEQFF. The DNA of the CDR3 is TGTGCCAGCAGCTCCGAGACTAGCGGGCTCTACAATGAGCAGTTCTTC.

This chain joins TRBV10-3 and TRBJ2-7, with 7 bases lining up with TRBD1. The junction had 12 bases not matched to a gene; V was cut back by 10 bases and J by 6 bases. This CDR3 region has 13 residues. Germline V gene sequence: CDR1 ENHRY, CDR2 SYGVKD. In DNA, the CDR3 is TGTGCCACCCTTCGGGACAGAGCTTCCGAGCAGTACTTC. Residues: CATLRDRASEQYF.

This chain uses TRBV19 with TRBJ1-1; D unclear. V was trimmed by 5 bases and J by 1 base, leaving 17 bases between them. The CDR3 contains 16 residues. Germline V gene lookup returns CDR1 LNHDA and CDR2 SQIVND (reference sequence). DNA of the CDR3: TGTGCCAGTAGTTATAAGGGTGCAGGCGAGAACACTGAAGCTTTCTTT. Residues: CASSYKGAGENTEAFF.

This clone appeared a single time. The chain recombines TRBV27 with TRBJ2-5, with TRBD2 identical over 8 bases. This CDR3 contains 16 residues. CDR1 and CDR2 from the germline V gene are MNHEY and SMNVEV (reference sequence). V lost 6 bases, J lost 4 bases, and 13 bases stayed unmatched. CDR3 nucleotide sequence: TGTGCCAGCAGCCCATCAACGGGAGGGCCGGGAGAGACCCAGTACTTC. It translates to CASSPSTGGPGETQYF.

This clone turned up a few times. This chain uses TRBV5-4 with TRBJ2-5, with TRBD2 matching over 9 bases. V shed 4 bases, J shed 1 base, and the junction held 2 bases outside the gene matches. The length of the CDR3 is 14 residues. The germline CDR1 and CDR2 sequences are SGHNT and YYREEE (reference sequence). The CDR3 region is CASSRTSVQETQYF. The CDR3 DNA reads TGTGCCAGCAGCCGGACTAGCGTCCAAGAGACCCAGTACTTC.

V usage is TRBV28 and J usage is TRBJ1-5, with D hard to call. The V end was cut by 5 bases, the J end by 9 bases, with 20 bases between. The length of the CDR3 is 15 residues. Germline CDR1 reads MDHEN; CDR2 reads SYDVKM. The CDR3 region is CASSPPAHQALPQHF. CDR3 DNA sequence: TGTGCCAGCAGTCCTCCCGCACATCAGGCACTGCCCCAGCATTTT.

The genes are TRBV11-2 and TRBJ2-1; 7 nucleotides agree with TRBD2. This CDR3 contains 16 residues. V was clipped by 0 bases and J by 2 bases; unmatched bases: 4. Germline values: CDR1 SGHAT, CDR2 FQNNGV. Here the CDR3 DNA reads TGTGCCAGCAGCTTAGATTGGGGGGGAACCTACAATGAGCAGTTCTTC. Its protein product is CASSLDWGGTYNEQFF.